The TCR beta chain under discussion was sequenced for a study of cytomegalovirus exposure and HLA in healthy donors. This clone was seen a few times. Antigen unknown. Study findings and constraints: The likely explanation for a cluster of highly shared sequence variants was sequencing artifact.

The PCR contained 60 Vbeta and 13 Jbeta primers. Clones were sequenced by immunoSEQ multiplex PCR, and TCRdb holds only the in-frame ones, with some missing. The sample holds about 200,000 clones, around 77% seen once. The germline V and J ends were trimmed by 0 bases and 1 base, with 13 bases remaining between them. CDR3 length: 16 residues. The V gene's germline CDR1 is SGDLS and CDR2 YYNGEE. The source of this sequence is a woman aged 25 to 45 in good health and CMV-seronegative. The specimen sequenced was PBMCs. The chain joins TRBV9 to TRBJ2-5; the D gene is possibly TRBD2 (6 bases). CDR3 sequence reads: CASSVGGGNSQETQYF. The CDR3 coding sequence is TGTGCCAGCAGCGTAGGCGGAGGGAACAGCCAAGAGACCCAGTACTTC.